These 8 T cell receptor beta chains were all obtained from the same sample, sequenced in a study of metastatic and nonmetastatic thyroid tumors. Using MiXCR, TCRdb re-called clones from the PCR reads. The sample records some 20,000 clones, 20% to 25% being singletons. Thyroid surgery had not been preceded by any treatment in any patient. The sequencing sample was made of tumor tissue. Receptor source: a female donor with papillary thyroid cancer or a benign thyroid nodule (not recorded which). Some clones in this sample may be carry-over from other donors' samples.

This chain links TRBV24-1 with TRBJ2-3; D ambiguous. This CDR3 is 14 amino acids long. Trimming cost V 2 bases and J 5 bases, with 10 bases left between them. The germline gives CDR1 KGHDR, CDR2 SFDVKD. In DNA, the CDR3 is TGTGCCACCAGTGATTCCGTAGCAATAGATACGCAGTATTTT. It translates to CATSDSVAIDTQYF.

Ten or more counts support this clone. This chain uses TRBV10-1 with TRBJ2-7, with D possibly matching TRBD2 (6 bases). Trimming left V 10 bases short and J 7 bases short, with 20 bases between. The CDR3 is 13 residues long. CDR1 is WNHNN and CDR2 is SYGVQD in the germline V gene (reference sequence). The CDR3 here is CATSLADGSEQYF. The DNA of the CDR3 is TGCGCCACCAGCCTGGCGGACGGGAGTGAGCAGTACTTC.

In its sample, this clone is large. This CDR3 reads CSANDRDRGTHEQYF. The CDR3 coding sequence is TGCAGTGCTAACGACCGGGACAGGGGAACGCACGAGCAGTACTTC. This sequence joins TRBV20-1 and TRBJ2-7, with 10 bases lining up with TRBD1. The germline V gene has CDR1 DFQATT and CDR2 SNEGSKA (reference sequence). V trimming: 4 bases; J trimming: 5 bases; junction bases outside the gene matches: 11. The CDR3 consists of 15 residues.

V usage is TRBV5-1 and J usage is TRBJ2-1, with a tentative D call TRBD1 (6 bases). Germline V gene lookup returns CDR1 SGHRS and CDR2 YFSETQ. Trimming removed 6 bases from V and 6 bases from J, with 13 bases in between. The CDR3 spans 13 residues. The CDR3 here is CASKQGVGNEQFF. The CDR3 DNA reads TGCGCCAGCAAACAGGGAGTAGGCAATGAGCAGTTCTTC.

This clone was observed many times. The chain links TRBV6-6 to TRBJ1-5; possibly TRBD1 for D (6 bases). The CDR3 is 19 amino acids. Per germline, CDR1 MNHNY and CDR2 SVGAGI (reference sequence). V was clipped by 2 bases and J by 4 bases, with 24 bases between them. CDR3 in amino acids: CASSYVGTGAGAENQPQHF. The CDR3 DNA reads as TGTGCCAGCAGTTACGTCGGGACGGGGGCAGGGGCCGAGAATCAGCCCCAGCATTTT.

This clone was counted a few times. CDR3 sequence: CASSYGLAGEGEQFF. The CDR3 region has the DNA TGTGCCAGCAGTTACGGCCTAGCGGGGGAAGGTGAGCAGTTCTTC. The chain couples TRBV6-2 or TRBV6-3 to TRBJ2-1; 10 bases align to TRBD2. Looked up from germline, CDR1 is MNHEY and CDR2 is SVGEGT. J gave up 9 bases and V 2 bases, and 7 bases lay outside the gene matches. CDR3 length: 15 amino acids.

The chain recombines TRBV7-9 with TRBJ1-2; no clear D. From germline, CDR1 is SEHNR and CDR2 FQNEAQ (reference sequence). V lost 3 bases and J 4 bases, leaving 9 bases between the germline ends. The CDR3 consists of 13 residues. CDR3 loop: CASSFGSTYGYTF. CDR3 bases: TGTGCCAGCAGCTTCGGCAGCACCTATGGCTACACCTTC.

This clone was recorded many times. V is TRBV30 and J is TRBJ2-5; D is possibly TRBD2 (5 bases). Trimming took off 7 bases at V and 4 bases at J, with 16 bases between the two ends. CDR3 length: 13 amino acids. In germline, CDR1 is GTSNPN, CDR2 SVGIG (reference sequence). DNA of the CDR3: TGTGCCTTTCTATGGACGGCGGGAGAGACCCAGTACTTC. It encodes CAFLWTAGETQYF.